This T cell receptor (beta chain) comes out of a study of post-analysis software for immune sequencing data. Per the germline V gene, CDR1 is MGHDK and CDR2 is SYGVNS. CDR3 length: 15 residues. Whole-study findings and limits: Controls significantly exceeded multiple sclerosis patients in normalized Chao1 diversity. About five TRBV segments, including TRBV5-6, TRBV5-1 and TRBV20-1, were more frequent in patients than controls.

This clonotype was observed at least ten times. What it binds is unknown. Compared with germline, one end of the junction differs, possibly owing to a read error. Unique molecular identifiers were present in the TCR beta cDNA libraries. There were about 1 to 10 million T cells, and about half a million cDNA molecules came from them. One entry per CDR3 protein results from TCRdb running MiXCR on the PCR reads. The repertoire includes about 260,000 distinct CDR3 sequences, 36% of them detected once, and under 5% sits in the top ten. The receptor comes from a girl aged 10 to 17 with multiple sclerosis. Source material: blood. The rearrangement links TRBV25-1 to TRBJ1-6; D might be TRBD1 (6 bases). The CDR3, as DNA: TGTGCCAGTAGTGAGGGGGACTTCTATAATTCACCCCTCCACTTT. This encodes CASSEGDFYNSPLHF.